This T cell receptor beta chain was retrieved from a study of T-cell reconstitution after alpha-beta-depleted transplantation in children. Concerning this clonotype itself: Its cognate antigen is unknown.

Points from the study as a whole: Several hundred expanded graft clones reportedly gave rise to the alpha-beta T cells present about two months after transplant. Several patients had high TCRbeta diversity at day 60; it came from surviving recipient T cells and thymic progenitors. Newly made T cells mostly supplied T-cell counts and diversity one year after transplant.

This sample's TCRbeta library carried unique molecular identifier barcodes. Via MiXCR, TCRdb re-called the PCR reads, giving one row per CDR3 protein. The data hold 330,000 or so distinct CDR3 sequences, with 7.5% to 9% observed a single time. This sequence originates from a female patient aged 2-15 years who had a stem cell transplant for Fanconi anemia, so the T cells may come from the graft donor. This specimen was peripheral blood, taken 360 days after TCRalphabeta/CD19-depleted stem cell transplant.

The CDR3 sequence: CASSSAGTLAEAFF. DNA for the CDR3: TGTGCCAGCAGTTCAGCCGGGACTCTGGCTGAAGCTTTCTTT. This chain connects TRBV28 to TRBJ1-1, with D maybe TRBD1 (5 bases). Germline CDR1 reads MDHEN; CDR2 reads SYDVKM. V lost 4 bases and J lost 6, with 15 bases in between. The CDR3 consists of 14 residues.